Below, 26 T cell receptor beta chains from the same sample are listed, as sequenced in a study of cytomegalovirus exposure and HLA in healthy donors. TCRdb's table, derived via immunoSEQ multiplex PCR, lists solely in-frame clones and lacks some. The sample consists of 120,000 or so clones, roughly 95% of them appearing once. Specimen: PBMCs. All receptors derive from a man between 18 and 35 years old in good health and CMV-seronegative.

This clone was detected once. The chain recombines TRBV7-2 with TRBJ1-1; maybe TRBD1 (6 bases). Trimming took off 5 bases at V and 4 bases at J, with 11 bases between the two ends. The CDR3 consists of 13 residues. Germline V CDR1 and CDR2: SGHTA, FQGNSA. CDR3 DNA: TGTGCCAGCAGCCCAACAGGGATCACTGAAGCTTTCTTT. It specifies CASSPTGITEAFF.

This rearrangement joins TRBV4-3 to TRBJ1-1; D is unresolved. CDR1 and CDR2 (germline): LGHNA, YSLEER. This CDR3 has 16 residues. V lost 0 bases to trimming and J lost 4 bases, with 15 bases between them. CDR3 protein: CASSQDTPRYGTEAFF. For the CDR3, the DNA is TGCGCCAGCAGCCAAGATACCCCCAGGTACGGCACTGAAGCTTTCTTT.

The chain is built from TRBV4-2 and TRBJ1-3; D ambiguous. The ends were cut back, 4 bases at V and 0 bases at J, with 10 bases in the middle. Germline values: CDR1 LGHNA, CDR2 YNFKEQ. This CDR3 region has 15 residues. In DNA form, the CDR3 reads TGTGCCAGCAGCCTTAGAGTTGGCTCTGGAAACACCATATATTTT. Its translation is CASSLRVGSGNTIYF.

This clone occurred once. This sequence joins TRBV4-3 and TRBJ1-2, with a possible D match to TRBD1 (5 bases). The V gene lost 4 bases and the J gene lost 0 bases, with 9 bases spanning the gap. Germline CDR1 and CDR2: LGHNA and YSLEER. The CDR3 covers 14 residues. CDR3 in DNA: TGCGCCAGCAGCCCCAGGGTGGCTAACTATGGCTACACCTTC. It translates to CASSPRVANYGYTF.

The CDR3 bases are TGTGCCAGCAGCCAAGGGGGGAGGGGCACCGGGGAGCTGTTTTTT. This sequence encodes CASSQGGRGTGELFF. The chain links TRBV4-2 to TRBJ2-2; 7 nucleotides line up with TRBD2. The junction had 3 bases not matched to a gene; V was cut back by 1 base and J by 4 bases. Germline CDR1 LGHNA, CDR2 YNFKEQ. This CDR3 comprises 15 residues.

The chain employs TRBV12-5 and TRBJ2-2; D not certain. Germline V gives CDR1 LGHNT, CDR2 FRNRAP. The CDR3 consists of 11 residues. With 11 bases removed from V and 3 bases from J, the gap between germline ends came to 7 bases. The CDR3 coding sequence is TGTGCTGGTCCGGACACCGGGGAGCTGTTTTTT. This translates into CAGPDTGELFF.

This chain joins TRBV4-1 and TRBJ2-1; TRBD2 is a possible D gene (5 bases). CDR3 length equals 15 residues. Germline V gene sequence: CDR1 MGHRA, CDR2 YSYEKL. V gave up 4 bases and J gave up 0 bases, with 10 bases separating them. The CDR3 reads CASSLSGTSYNEQFF. Here the CDR3 DNA reads TGCGCCAGCAGCCTAAGCGGAACCTCCTACAATGAGCAGTTCTTC.

The chain combines TRBV10-3 with TRBJ2-7, with D possibly being TRBD2 (6 bases). V was trimmed by 2 bases and J by 5 bases, leaving 10 bases between them. CDR1 and CDR2 from the germline V gene are ENHRY and SYGVKD. This CDR3 region has 13 residues. This CDR3 is CAISERESHEQYF. The CDR3 DNA follows: TGTGCCATCAGTGAGCGGGAGTCCCACGAGCAGTACTTC.

This clone was seen a handful of times. This chain connects TRBV27 to TRBJ2-7, with D perhaps matching TRBD1 (6 bases). The CDR3 sequence is 12 residues long. V lost 6 bases and J lost 12, with 18 bases in between. Germline CDR1 and CDR2: MNHEY and SMNVEV (reference sequence). CDR3 in DNA: TGTGCCAGCAGGAAGGCAGGGGAATGCCTGTACTTC. Translating gives CASRKAGECLYF.

The chain couples TRBV10-3 to TRBJ2-1; D perhaps matches TRBD2 (7 bases). CDR3 length: 14 amino acids. Trimming removed 7 bases from V and 0 bases from J, with 10 bases in between. The germline V gene encodes CDR1 ENHRY and CDR2 SYGVKD. The CDR3 region is CAIKGGSSYNEQFF. CDR3 sequence (DNA): TGTGCCATCAAGGGGGGGAGCTCCTACAATGAGCAGTTCTTC.

The rearrangement links TRBV4-2 to TRBJ1-1; 10 bases agree with TRBD1. CDR3 length: 15 residues. V lost 4 bases and J lost 3; bases outside the gene matches: 5. Germline V gives CDR1 LGHNA, CDR2 YNFKEQ. The DNA of the CDR3 is TGTGCCAGCAGCCGTTGGACAGGGGGGGACACTGAAGCTTTCTTT. The encoded protein is CASSRWTGGDTEAFF.

The V gene is TRBV27, the J gene TRBJ2-5; 8 bases are shared with TRBD1. With V trimmed by 5 bases and J by 5 bases, 7 bases remained unmatched. The CDR3 extends over 14 amino acids. Germline V gene lookup returns CDR1 MNHEY and CDR2 SMNVEV (reference sequence). The CDR3 sequence is CASSTRTGPETQYF. CDR3 nucleotides: TGTGCCAGCAGTACCCGGACAGGGCCCGAGACCCAGTACTTC.

The chain employs TRBV19 and TRBJ2-1; possibly TRBD2 for D (5 bases). The germline V and J ends were trimmed by 3 bases and 5 bases, with 5 bases remaining between them. CDR1 is LNHDA, CDR2 SQIVND, per germline (reference sequence). The CDR3 loop spans 12 amino acids. CDR3 sequence (DNA): TGTGCCAGTAGTATCGGGGACAATGAGCAGTTCTTC. Residues: CASSIGDNEQFF.

This sequence joins TRBV30 and TRBJ2-3; 10 bases agree with TRBD2. Germline V gives CDR1 GTSNPN, CDR2 SVGIG (reference sequence). There are 13 residues in the CDR3. The V segment lost 8 bases and the J segment 1 base; nucleotides outside the gene matches: 3. CDR3 DNA sequence: TGTGCCCGAGGACTAGCGGGCACAGATACGCAGTATTTT. This sequence encodes CARGLAGTDTQYF.

The rearrangement links TRBV29-1 to TRBJ1-2; TRBD1 aligns across 9 bases. CDR3 length: 12 residues. V was pared by 6 bases and J by 5 bases, with 4 bases of the junction left unmatched. The germline gives CDR1 SQVTM, CDR2 ANQGSEA. This CDR3 is CSVRTGVYGYTF. The CDR3 DNA is TGCAGCGTGAGGACAGGGGTATATGGCTACACCTTC.

The CDR3 here is CASSLSDQPLYEQYF. In DNA, the CDR3 is TGTGCCAGCAGCTTAAGCGACCAACCACTGTACGAGCAGTACTTC. The gene calls are TRBV13 and TRBJ2-7; no definite D call. Trimming left V 2 bases short and J 4 bases short, with 15 bases between. CDR1 and CDR2 (germline): PRHDT, FYEKMQ (reference sequence). The CDR3 runs to 15 residues.

The chain combines TRBV5-4 with TRBJ2-7, with 9 nucleotides matching TRBD2. The length of the CDR3 is 14 residues. The germline CDR1 and CDR2 sequences are SGHNT and YYREEE (reference sequence). Trimming removed 3 bases from V and 6 bases from J; junction bases left unmatched: 7. CDR3 loop: CASSYSGSSVEQYF. DNA for the CDR3: TGTGCCAGCAGCTATAGCGGGAGCTCGGTCGAGCAGTACTTC.

The J gene is TRBJ1-1, the V gene TRBV5-5, with D uncertain. V lost 2 bases and J lost 0, with 8 bases in between. CDR3 length: 14 amino acids. CDR1 is SGHKS, CDR2 YYEKEE, per germline (reference sequence). CDR3 in amino acids: CASSFLSMNTEAFF. In DNA form, the CDR3 reads TGTGCCAGCAGCTTCCTATCCATGAACACTGAAGCTTTCTTT.

V gene TRBV27 combines with J gene TRBJ2-1; D may be TRBD1 (5 bases). CDR1 is MNHEY and CDR2 is SMNVEV in the germline V gene (reference sequence). The ends were cut back, 3 bases at V and 0 bases at J, with 9 bases in the middle. CDR3 length equals 15 residues. The CDR3 reads CASSLDMSSYNEQFF. In DNA form, the CDR3 reads TGTGCCAGCAGTTTGGACATGAGCTCCTACAATGAGCAGTTCTTC.

This chain links TRBV27 with TRBJ2-2, with TRBD2 matching over 8 bases. This CDR3 is 14 amino acids long. J gave up 5 bases and V 6 bases, and 5 bases lay outside the gene matches. Looked up from germline, CDR1 is MNHEY and CDR2 is SMNVEV (reference sequence). The CDR3 DNA follows: TGTGCCAGCAGGGACACGGGAGGGACCGGGGAGCTGTTTTTT. Amino acids: CASRDTGGTGELFF.

The chain combines TRBV9 with TRBJ2-1; tentatively, D is TRBD2 (5 bases). Trimming took off 4 bases at V and 3 bases at J, with 14 bases between the two ends. Germline CDR1 is SGDLS and CDR2 is YYNGEE. The CDR3 covers 15 residues. The CDR3 loop is CASSTRAGDYNEQFF. In nucleotides, the CDR3 is TGTGCCAGCAGCACCCGGGCGGGTGACTACAATGAGCAGTTCTTC.

This clone was seen just once. CDR3 protein: CASRGAGTSGRAYTDTQYF. The CDR3 DNA sequence: TGTGCCAGCCGCGGGGCAGGGACTAGCGGGAGGGCCTACACAGATACGCAGTATTTT. This chain links TRBV18 with TRBJ2-3, with 16 bases identical to TRBD2. The CDR3 totals 19 residues. The trim removed 8 bases at V and 2 bases at J, leaving 13 bases unmatched. Germline V gene data show CDR1 as KGHSH and CDR2 as LQKENI.

The chain uses TRBV28 and TRBJ2-7; D ambiguous. The CDR3 is made up of 13 amino acids. V was trimmed by 8 bases and J by 1 base, leaving 12 bases between them. Germline V gene data show CDR1 as MDHEN and CDR2 as SYDVKM. CDR3 residues: CASLELRSYEQYF. The CDR3 DNA follows: TGTGCCAGCCTAGAACTAAGGTCCTACGAGCAGTACTTC.

V gene TRBV5-6 combines with J gene TRBJ1-2; 7 nucleotides align to TRBD1. Unmatched junction bases numbered 12, after V lost 3 bases and J lost 4 bases. The CDR3 has 16 residues. CDR1 and CDR2 (germline): SGHDT, YYEEEE. CDR3: CASSYLRDRLFYGYTF. The CDR3 DNA reads as TGTGCCAGCAGCTATTTAAGGGACAGACTTTTCTATGGCTACACCTTC. Based on the CDR3 plus reference TRBV5-6 and TRBJ1-2, the full variable domain is DAGVTQSPTHLIKTRGQQVTLRCSPKSGHDTVSWYQQALGQGPQFIFQYYEEEERQRGNFPDRFSGHQFPNYSSELNVNALLLGDSALYLCASSYLRDRLFYGYTFGSGTRLTVV.

V and J are TRBV7-9 and TRBJ2-4; D call uncertain. The CDR3 has 12 residues. CDR1 and CDR2 (germline): SEHNR, FQNEAQ (reference sequence). With 5 bases removed from V and 4 bases from J, the gap between germline ends came to 6 bases. The CDR3 region is CASSLPKNIQYF. Written as DNA, the CDR3 is TGTGCCAGCAGCCTCCCGAAAAACATTCAGTACTTC.

The chain links TRBV2 to TRBJ1-2, with no clear D. With 4 bases removed from V and 6 bases from J, the gap between germline ends came to 12 bases. This CDR3 has 13 residues. CDR1 SNHLY and CDR2 FYNNEI come from the germline V gene. CDR3 bases: TGTGCCAGCAGTGTGGGAGGGATCCATGGCTACACCTTC. This encodes CASSVGGIHGYTF.